The clone carrying this T cell receptor beta chain has just a few counts. The antigen is undetermined. This entry is derived from a study of post-analysis software for immune sequencing data. Across the whole study: Disease courses included relapsing-remitting, secondary progressive and progressive-relapsing multiple sclerosis. Overall study results and limits: Strong co-clustering by F measure was seen for same-batch samples. A few TRBV segments occurring more often in patients than controls included TRBV5-6, TRBV5-1 and TRBV20-1. Significantly lower normalized Chao1 diversity was found in patients with multiple sclerosis relative to controls.

Unique-molecular-identifier-tagged TCR beta cDNA libraries were used. Input of roughly 0.95 to 11 million T cells yielded around 500,000 cDNA molecules. TCRdb reprocessed the PCR reads with MiXCR, giving one entry per CDR3 protein. The table lists hundreds of thousands of distinct CDR3 sequences, approximately 59% of them singletons, with roughly 12% in the top ten. The CDR3 sequence is 16 residues long. Germline values: CDR1 SEHNR, CDR2 FQNEAQ (reference sequence). V was cut by 5 bases and J by 5 bases, with 19 bases left in between. The source is a girl aged 2 to 10 with multiple sclerosis. Specimen: blood. The chain joins TRBV7-9 to TRBJ2-1; D unresolved. Here the CDR3 reads CASSDVLRSIHNEQFF. CDR3 in DNA: TGTGCCAGCAGCGACGTTCTAAGGTCGATCCACAATGAGCAGTTCTTC.